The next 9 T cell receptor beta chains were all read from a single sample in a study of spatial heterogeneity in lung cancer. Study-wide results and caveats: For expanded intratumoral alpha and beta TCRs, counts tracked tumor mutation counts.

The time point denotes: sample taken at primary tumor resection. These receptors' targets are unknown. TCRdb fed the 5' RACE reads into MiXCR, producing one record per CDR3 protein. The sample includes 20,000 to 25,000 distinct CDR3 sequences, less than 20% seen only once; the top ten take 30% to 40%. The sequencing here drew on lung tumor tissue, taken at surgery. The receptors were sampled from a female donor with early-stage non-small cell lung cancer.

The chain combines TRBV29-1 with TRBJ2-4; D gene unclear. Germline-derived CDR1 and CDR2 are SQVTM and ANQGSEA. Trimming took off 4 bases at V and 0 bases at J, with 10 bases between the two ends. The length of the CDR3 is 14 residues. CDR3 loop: CSVVKDLAKNIQYF. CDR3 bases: TGCAGCGTTGTAAAGGACCTAGCCAAAAACATTCAGTACTTC.

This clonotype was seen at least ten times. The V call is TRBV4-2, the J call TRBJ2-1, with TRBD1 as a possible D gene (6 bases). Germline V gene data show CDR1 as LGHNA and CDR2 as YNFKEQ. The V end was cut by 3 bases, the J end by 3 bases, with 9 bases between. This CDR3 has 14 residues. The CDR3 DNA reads TGTGCCAGCAGCCAGGGGGCTAACTACAATGAGCAGTTCTTC. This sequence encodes CASSQGANYNEQFF.

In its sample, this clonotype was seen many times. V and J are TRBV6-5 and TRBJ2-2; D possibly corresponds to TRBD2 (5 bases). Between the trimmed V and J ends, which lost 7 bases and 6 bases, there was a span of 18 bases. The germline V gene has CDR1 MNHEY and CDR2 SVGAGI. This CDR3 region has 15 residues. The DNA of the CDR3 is TGTGCCAGCACATATGGCCTAGCCGCGTCCGGGGAGCTGTTTTTT. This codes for CASTYGLAASGELFF.

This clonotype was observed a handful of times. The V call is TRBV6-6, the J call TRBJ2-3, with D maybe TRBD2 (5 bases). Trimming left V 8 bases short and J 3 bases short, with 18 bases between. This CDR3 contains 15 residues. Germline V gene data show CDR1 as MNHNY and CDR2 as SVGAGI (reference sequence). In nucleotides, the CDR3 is TGTGCCAGCGTTTATAGCGCCACACTTACAGATACGCAGTATTTT. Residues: CASVYSATLTDTQYF.

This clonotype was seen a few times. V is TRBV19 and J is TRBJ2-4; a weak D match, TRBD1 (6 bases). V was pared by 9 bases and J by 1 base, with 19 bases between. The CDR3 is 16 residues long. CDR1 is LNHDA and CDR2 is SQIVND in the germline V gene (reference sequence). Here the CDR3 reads CASMVALGAAKNIQYF. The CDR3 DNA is TGTGCCAGCATGGTGGCCCTGGGGGCGGCCAAAAACATTCAGTACTTC.

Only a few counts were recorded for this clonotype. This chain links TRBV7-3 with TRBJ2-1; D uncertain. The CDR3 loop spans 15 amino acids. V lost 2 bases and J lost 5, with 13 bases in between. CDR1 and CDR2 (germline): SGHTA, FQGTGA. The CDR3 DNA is TGTGCCAGCAGCTTATACGGACCCCCCGACAATGAGCAGTTCTTC. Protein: CASSLYGPPDNEQFF.

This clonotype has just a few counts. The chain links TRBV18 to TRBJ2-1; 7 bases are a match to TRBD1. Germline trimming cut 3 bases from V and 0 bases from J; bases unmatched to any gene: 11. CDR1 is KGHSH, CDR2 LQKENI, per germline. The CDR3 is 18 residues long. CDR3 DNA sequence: TGTGCCAGCTCACCGTCCACTTGGGGACAGCGCTCCTACAATGAGCAGTTCTTC. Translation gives CASSPSTWGQRSYNEQFF.

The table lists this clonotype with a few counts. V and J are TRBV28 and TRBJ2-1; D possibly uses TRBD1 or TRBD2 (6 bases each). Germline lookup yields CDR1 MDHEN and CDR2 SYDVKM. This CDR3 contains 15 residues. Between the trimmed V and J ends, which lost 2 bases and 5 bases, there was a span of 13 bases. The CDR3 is CASSLAPGGHNEQFF. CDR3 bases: TGTGCCAGCAGTTTAGCGCCCGGGGGCCACAATGAGCAGTTCTTC. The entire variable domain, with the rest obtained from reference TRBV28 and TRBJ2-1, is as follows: DVKVTQSSRYLVKRTGEKVFLECVQDMDHENMFWYRQDPGLGLRLIYFSYDVKMKEKGDIPEGYSVSREKKERFSLILESASTNQTSMYLCASSLAPGGHNEQFFGPGTRLTVL.

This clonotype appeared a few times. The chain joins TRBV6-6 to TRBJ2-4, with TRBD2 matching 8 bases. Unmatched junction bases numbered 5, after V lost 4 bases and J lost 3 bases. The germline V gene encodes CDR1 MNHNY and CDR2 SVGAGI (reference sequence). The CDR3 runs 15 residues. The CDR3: CASSWGLVGKNIQYF. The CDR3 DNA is TGTGCCAGCAGTTGGGGACTAGTAGGCAAAAACATTCAGTACTTC.